This TCR beta chain came from a study of cytomegalovirus exposure and HLA in healthy donors. Turning to the study itself: Genotyping of 430 or so donors showed that 80% to 90% belonged to the Caucasian-associated ancestry cluster. Overall study findings and caveats: Most subjects' HLA-A and HLA-B alleles were reportedly predicted from TCR beta sequences.

It was with 60 Vbeta and 13 Jbeta primers that the PCR ran. Here immunoSEQ multiplex PCR was the method, and the copy in TCRdb shows in-frame clones only, minus some. The sample yields 130,000 or so clones, more than 60% seen once. Note on this clone: The antigen is undetermined.

The V end lost 0 bases, the J end lost 0 bases, and 11 bases lay between the germline ends. The CDR3 extends over 16 amino acids. The germline V gene encodes CDR1 SGHRS and CDR2 YFSETQ. The chain recombines TRBV5-1 with TRBJ2-3; D might be TRBD2 (6 bases). The sequencing input was PBMCs. The receptor was derived from a woman between 45 and 65 years old in good health and CMV-seropositive. In nucleotides, the CDR3 is TGCGCCAGCAGCTTGGAAGGCGGGACGAGCACAGATACGCAGTATTTT. Translating it yields CASSLEGGTSTDTQYF.